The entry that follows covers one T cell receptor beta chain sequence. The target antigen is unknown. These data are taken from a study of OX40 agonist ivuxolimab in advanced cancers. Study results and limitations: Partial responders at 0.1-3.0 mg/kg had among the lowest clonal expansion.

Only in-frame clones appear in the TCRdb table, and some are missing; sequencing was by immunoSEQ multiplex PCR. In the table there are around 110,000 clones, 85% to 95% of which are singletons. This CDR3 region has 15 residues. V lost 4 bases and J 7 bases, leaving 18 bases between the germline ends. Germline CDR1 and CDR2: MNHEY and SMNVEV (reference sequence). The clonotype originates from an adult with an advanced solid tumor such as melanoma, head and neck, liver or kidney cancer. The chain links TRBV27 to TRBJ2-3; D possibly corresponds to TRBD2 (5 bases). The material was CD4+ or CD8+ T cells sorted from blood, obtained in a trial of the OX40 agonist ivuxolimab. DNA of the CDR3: TGTGCCAGCAGTTCCATGGGAAGCGGAAAGAATACGCAGTATTTT. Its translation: CASSSMGSGKNTQYF.